The rows below give T cell receptor beta chains drawn from one sample of a study of cytomegalovirus exposure and HLA in healthy donors. Clones were sequenced by immunoSEQ multiplex PCR, and TCRdb holds only the in-frame ones, with some missing. The repertoire consists of approximately 89,000 clones, with around 84% occurring once and the leading ten covering around 7%. The specimen was PBMCs. The receptors were sampled from a man in his forties or fifties in good health and CMV-seropositive. Each CDR3 is given with its conserved first and last residue. Fields, in order: CDR3 DNA, CDR3 protein, J gene, CDR3 length, V gene, clone size, D gene. The D gene is left open where the match is weak. The size of a clone is reported for some rows only, either as once, few or many, or as a class for expanded clones.

TGCGCCAGCAGTTTGACTAGCGGGATGTCAGATACGCAGTATTTT,CASSLTSGMSDTQYF,TRBJ2-3,15,TRBV5-1,-,TRBD2
TGCGCCAGCAGCATCCGGGACAGGGGCTACGAGCAGTACTTC,CASSIRDRGYEQYF,TRBJ2-7,14,TRBV5-1,-,TRBD1
TGTGCCAGTAGTATAGCAGACTTATTGGATTCACCCCTCCACTTT,CASSIADLLDSPLHF,TRBJ1-6,15,TRBV19,-,-
TGTGCCAGCAGTTTAATACAGGGCTCTAATTCACCCCTCCACTTT,CASSLIQGSNSPLHF,TRBJ1-6,15,TRBV27,-,-
TGTGCCAGCAGTTTGCAAGGACATAATCCGACGGGCGGTACAGATACGCAGTATTTT,CASSLQGHNPTGGTDTQYF,TRBJ2-3,19,TRBV28,-,-
TGTGCCAGCAGTTACCTCTCTGAGCCCTACGAGCAGTACTTC,CASSYLSEPYEQYF,TRBJ2-7,14,TRBV6-5,-,-
TGTGCCAGCAGCATGGACAGGGACACCGGGGAGCTGTTTTTT,CASSMDRDTGELFF,TRBJ2-2,14,TRBV5-4,-,TRBD1
TGTGCCAGCAGCCCGAGGGCGGGGCAGGGTGCGAACACTGAAGCTTTCTTT,CASSPRAGQGANTEAFF,TRBJ1-1,17,TRBV7-6,-,-
TGTGCCAGCAGCTTAGGGGCAGCAGCGGTAGCCAAAAACATTCAGTACTTC,CASSLGAAAVAKNIQYF,TRBJ2-4,17,TRBV7-8,-,-
TGTGCCAGCAACCAGGAGGCTAGCACAGATACGCAGTATTTT,CASNQEASTDTQYF,TRBJ2-3,14,TRBV5-4,-,-
TGTGCCAGCAACAGGCGGGGGGCAAACACAGATACGCAGTATTTT,CASNRRGANTDTQYF,TRBJ2-3,15,TRBV2,once,TRBD2
TGTGCCTGGCAAGCGGGGCCGTCGACAGATACGCAGTATTTT,CAWQAGPSTDTQYF,TRBJ2-3,14,TRBV30,-,TRBD2
TGTGCCAGCAGCTTAGTGGCTAGCGGGGGTAGGTACAATGAGCAGTTCTTC,CASSLVASGGRYNEQFF,TRBJ2-1,17,TRBV7-9,few,TRBD2
TGTGCCAGCAGTGAAGATCCGGGTCCTTCACCCCTCCACTTT,CASSEDPGPSPLHF,TRBJ1-6,14,TRBV6-1,-,-
TGTGCCAGCAGCCCTTGGACAGGTGGCTCCTACGAGCAGTACTTC,CASSPWTGGSYEQYF,TRBJ2-7,15,TRBV7-8,once,TRBD1
TGTGCCAGCAGTATAGCGGGGCGGGCCGGGGCAACTAATGAAAAACTGTTTTTT,CASSIAGRAGATNEKLFF,TRBJ1-4,18,TRBV7-9,-,-
TGTGCCAGCAGCTTACCTCCTGGGGCCAACGTCCTGACTTTC,CASSLPPGANVLTF,TRBJ2-6,14,TRBV7-2,-,-
TGTGCCAGCTCAGCTCCGGGACAGGGGAGGAGGACAGATACGCAGTATTTT,CASSAPGQGRRTDTQYF,TRBJ2-3,17,TRBV18,-,TRBD1
TGTGCCAGTAGTTGGACAGGGGGCGACTACGAGCAGTACTTC,CASSWTGGDYEQYF,TRBJ2-7,14,TRBV19,-,TRBD1
TGTGCCAGCAGCACACCGGGACTAGCAGTTTACGAGCAGTACTTC,CASSTPGLAVYEQYF,TRBJ2-7,15,TRBV7-8,-,TRBD2
TGCGCCAGCAACCTAGCGGGGGATAACATTCAGTACTTC,CASNLAGDNIQYF,TRBJ2-4,13,TRBV5-1,-,TRBD2
TGTGCCAGCAGTTTCCGCGGGGACTCTGGAAACACCATATATTTT,CASSFRGDSGNTIYF,TRBJ1-3,15,TRBV27,-,-
TGCGCCAGCGGCCGGACTAGCGGGGGCCACAATGAGCAGTTCTTC,CASGRTSGGHNEQFF,TRBJ2-1,15,TRBV9,-,TRBD2
TGTGCCAGCAGTGTGACAGGGTCAATCAGGCCCCAGCATTTT,CASSVTGSIRPQHF,TRBJ1-5,14,TRBV25-1,-,TRBD1
TGTGCCAGCAGTGAATTGACAGGGGCCGGGGAGCTGTTTTTT,CASSELTGAGELFF,TRBJ2-2,14,TRBV6-1,-,TRBD1
TGTGCCAGCAGCTCTACAGGCGACTACGAGCAGTACTTC,CASSSTGDYEQYF,TRBJ2-7,13,TRBV7-6,once,-
TGTGCCAGCAGCCAGTCAACTAGCGGGAGTGGAGATACGCAGTATTTT,CASSQSTSGSGDTQYF,TRBJ2-3,16,TRBV4-2,-,TRBD2
TGTGCCAGCAGTTATAGACATCTCAGCTCCTACAATGAGCAGTTCTTC,CASSYRHLSSYNEQFF,TRBJ2-1,16,TRBV6-5,-,-
TGCGCCAGCAGCTTGGGGGGACAGGGTCCAATCCTCCACTTT,CASSLGGQGPILHF,TRBJ1-6,14,TRBV5-1,-,TRBD1
TGCGCCAGCAGCTCCCAGGGTTACCAAGAGACCCAGTACTTC,CASSSQGYQETQYF,TRBJ2-5,14,TRBV5-1,-,-
TGTGCCAGCCTCACAGGGGACACAGATACGCAGTATTTT,CASLTGDTDTQYF,TRBJ2-3,13,TRBV6-1,-,TRBD1
TGTGCCAGCAGTGAAGGTCCCCTGAGGAATAATTCACCCCTCCACTTT,CASSEGPLRNNSPLHF,TRBJ1-6,16,TRBV6-1,-,-
TGTGCCAGCAGTTCGACAGTGGACTATGGCTACACCTTC,CASSSTVDYGYTF,TRBJ1-2,13,TRBV27,-,-
TGTGCCAGCAGGCCCTACACCGGGACTAGCGGGAGGCGGAATGAGCAGTTCTTC,CASRPYTGTSGRRNEQFF,TRBJ2-1,18,TRBV7-2,-,TRBD2
TGTGCCAGCAGAAGACTTGATGAGCAGTTCTTC,CASRRLDEQFF,TRBJ2-1,11,TRBV28,-,-
TGTGCCAGCAGCCCGTACAGGGCGAACACCGGGGAGCTGTTTTTT,CASSPYRANTGELFF,TRBJ2-2,15,TRBV11-3,-,-
TGTGCCAGCAGTTATCAGGGTAGAGATACGCAGTATTTT,CASSYQGRDTQYF,TRBJ2-3,13,TRBV7-9,-,-
TGCAGCGTTGTCCCACTAGCGGGGGGGAACGAGCAGTACTTC,CSVVPLAGGNEQYF,TRBJ2-7,14,TRBV29-1,-,TRBD2
TGTGCCAGCAGAAAACTAGCGGGGAGCACAGATGCGCAGTATTTT,CASRKLAGSTDAQYF,TRBJ2-3,15,TRBV5-6,once,TRBD2
TGTGCCAGCAGGGCGGGACAGAACTATGGCTACACCTTC,CASRAGQNYGYTF,TRBJ1-2,13,TRBV6-4,-,TRBD1
TGTGCCAGCAGTTCCCGTTCTAACTATGGCTACACCTTC,CASSSRSNYGYTF,TRBJ1-2,13,TRBV6-1,-,-
TGTGCCAGCAGCTTAGAACAGGGAACTGAAGCTTTCTTT,CASSLEQGTEAFF,TRBJ1-1,13,TRBV7-2,-,-
TGCGCCAGCAGCCTAGGACTAGCGGGGGGGGGTGAGCAGTTCTTC,CASSLGLAGGGEQFF,TRBJ2-1,15,TRBV5-1,-,TRBD2
TGCAGCGCTGCCCAAGTCGACTCCACAGATACGCAGTATTTT,CSAAQVDSTDTQYF,TRBJ2-3,14,TRBV29-1,-,-
TGCAGTACTACCGAAGCGGGGGCTCGAGGCTACGAGCAGTACTTC,CSTTEAGARGYEQYF,TRBJ2-7,15,TRBV29-1,-,TRBD2
TGTGCCAGCAGTTACTCGGGGGGTTGTGAGCAGTTCTTC,CASSYSGGCEQFF,TRBJ2-1,13,TRBV6-5,-,-
TGCGCCAGCAGCTTCGACGCGGGATCAGATACGCAGTATTTT,CASSFDAGSDTQYF,TRBJ2-3,14,TRBV5-1,once,-
TGTGCCAGCAGCTTGTGGGACAGGGGCCGAAATGAAAAACTGTTTTTT,CASSLWDRGRNEKLFF,TRBJ1-4,16,TRBV5-4,once,TRBD1
TGTGCCATTAGGACAGACACTAGCACAGATACGCAGTATTTT,CAIRTDTSTDTQYF,TRBJ2-3,14,TRBV10-3,-,-
TGTGCCAGCAGCCGCATAGCGGCCTCCTACAATGAGCAGTTCTTC,CASSRIAASYNEQFF,TRBJ2-1,15,TRBV7-3,-,-
TGTGCCAGCAGCTCTAATTCACCCCTCCACTTT,CASSSNSPLHF,TRBJ1-6,11,TRBV28,-,-
TGTGCCAGCAGCCGACGACCGTCCACAGGTGAAAAACTGTTTTTT,CASSRRPSTGEKLFF,TRBJ1-4,15,TRBV14,-,-
TGTGCCAGCAGCTTAGAAGCGGGGAGCACAGATACGCAGTATTTT,CASSLEAGSTDTQYF,TRBJ2-3,15,TRBV7-2,-,TRBD2
TGTGCCAGCAGATCGGACAGGGGCGGCGATCAGCCCCAGCATTTT,CASRSDRGGDQPQHF,TRBJ1-5,15,TRBV2,-,TRBD1
TGTGCCAGCAGTCAGGGAAGCTGGGATGAGCAGTTCTTC,CASSQGSWDEQFF,TRBJ2-1,13,TRBV25-1,-,-
TGTGCCAGCAGTTCCCGACAGGGGGCAGGTCCCCAGCATTTT,CASSSRQGAGPQHF,TRBJ1-5,14,TRBV6-5,once,TRBD1
TGTGCCAGTAGCGGGAGGGCCTACGGGGAGCTGTTTTTT,CASSGRAYGELFF,TRBJ2-2,13,TRBV27,-,TRBD2
TGCGCCAGCAGCCAGGGGCCCACAGATACGCAGTATTTT,CASSQGPTDTQYF,TRBJ2-3,13,TRBV5-1,-,-
TGTGCCAGCAGCCCGAGCCCGGGACTAGCTGGGGAGCAGTACTTC,CASSPSPGLAGEQYF,TRBJ2-7,15,TRBV9,-,TRBD2
TGTGCCAGCAACCCGGGACAGGTCTCTGGAAACACCATATATTTT,CASNPGQVSGNTIYF,TRBJ1-3,15,TRBV28,-,TRBD1